The clone carrying this T cell receptor beta chain was seen only a few times. As to time point: blood at routine non-recurrence follow-up after resection. Unsorted whole RNA of tumor, nontumor lung or frozen PBMC was sequenced. TCR cDNA molecules each carried a unique molecular identifier. TCRdb itself ran the 5' RACE reads through MiXCR, one entry per CDR3 protein. Seen here are tens of thousands of distinct CDR3 sequences, about 9.8% observed once, and the top ten hold less than 25%. This specimen comes from a study of spatial heterogeneity in lung cancer. Background on the study: Median follow-up for sequenced PBMC samples was about 22 months after resection, when such samples existed.

The CDR3 runs to 14 residues. V lost 5 bases and J lost 4; bases outside the gene matches: 6. Germline-derived CDR1 and CDR2 are MNHEY and SVGEGT. The sample consisted of PBMCs, taken at follow-up. This chain uses TRBV6-2 or TRBV6-3 with TRBJ2-7; 9 bases align to TRBD1. The TCR originated in a male donor with early-stage non-small cell lung cancer. The DNA for the CDR3 is TGTGCCAGCAGTCGTACAGGGGGCAGGTACGAGCAGTACTTC. Amino acid sequence: CASSRTGGRYEQYF.